The TCR beta chain under discussion was sequenced for a study of cytomegalovirus exposure and HLA in healthy donors. Vbeta (60) and Jbeta (13) primers were used in the PCR. Sequencing used immunoSEQ multiplex PCR; TCRdb keeps in-frame clones, though not all of them. The data hold some 100,000 clones, with 84% observed a single time. Comment on this clone: The target antigen is unknown.

Study-wide points: The study listed under 200 cytomegalovirus-associated TCR beta chains. Several of the most significant clusters were apparently associated with common viral pathogens in a later analysis.

In germline, CDR1 is MDHEN, CDR2 SYDVKM. The CDR3 runs to 18 residues. V dropped 4 bases and J dropped 3; count of bases not matched to a gene: 12. Sequenced input: PBMCs. The chain has TRBV28 and TRBJ2-6, with 7 bases aligning to TRBD1. The TCR comes from a woman aged 18-29 years in good health and CMV-seronegative. This chain's CDR3 is CASSSGGIRAYGANVLTF. CDR3 sequence (DNA): TGTGCCAGCAGTTCAGGGGGTATTCGTGCGTATGGGGCCAACGTCCTGACTTTC.